This is a list of T cell receptor beta chains from one sample in a study of beta chain features in type 1 diabetes. Repertoires were generated with immunoSEQ multiplex PCR, while TCRdb's copy carries only in-frame clones and drops some. The sample consists of roughly 180,000 clones, approximately 13% of them appearing once. Sequenced sample: central memory CD4+ T cells from blood. The receptor source for this set is a woman younger than 35 in good health. CDR3s include the opening cysteine and the closing phenylalanine or tryptophan. A D gene is named only where the DNA matches it firmly. Size values are once, few and many counts, or a class for expanded clones, and some rows have none.

len,j_gene,abundance,v_gene,d_gene,CDR3aa,CDR3nt
16,TRBJ2-1,NA,TRBV7-2,TRBD2,CASTLNLAGAGNEQFF,TGTGCCAGCACCCTAAACCTAGCGGGAGCGGGGAATGAGCAGTTCTTC
14,TRBJ2-1,many,TRBV30,NA,CAWSSGSQGDEQFF,TGTGCCTGGAGTTCGGGATCACAAGGCGATGAGCAGTTCTTC
13,TRBJ2-5,NA,TRBV11-2,TRBD1,CASSRQTGETQYF,TGTGCCAGCAGTAGACAGACAGGGGAGACCCAGTACTTC
14,TRBJ2-3,NA,TRBV5-1,TRBD2,CASRGLAGTDTQYF,TGCGCCAGCAGAGGACTAGCGGGTACAGATACGCAGTATTTT
13,TRBJ2-3,few,TRBV27,NA,CASSLGLPDTQYF,TGTGCCAGCAGTTTAGGCCTCCCAGATACGCAGTATTTT
14,TRBJ1-5,NA,TRBV30,NA,CAWSFSGGSQPQHF,TGTGCCTGGAGCTTCTCGGGGGGTAGTCAGCCCCAGCATTTT
16,TRBJ2-7,few,TRBV28,TRBD1,CASIRQGNTWNYEQYF,TGTGCCAGCATTAGACAGGGGAATACTTGGAACTACGAGCAGTACTTC
15,TRBJ2-1,few,TRBV4-2,TRBD2,CASSHSLGTSGEQFF,TGTGCCAGCAGCCACTCACTAGGGACTAGCGGGGAGCAGTTCTTC
15,TRBJ2-5,NA,TRBV27,TRBD2,CASSFLAGGRETQYF,TGTGCCAGCAGTTTTCTAGCGGGAGGGCGTGAGACCCAGTACTTC
14,TRBJ1-2,NA,TRBV28,TRBD1,CASSPWTGNYGYTF,TGTGCCAGCAGTCCGTGGACAGGGAACTATGGCTACACCTTC
15,TRBJ2-5,NA,TRBV18,NA,CASSPGGSGQETQYF,TGTGCCAGCTCACCAGGAGGGTCGGGGCAAGAGACCCAGTACTTC
14,TRBJ2-1,few,TRBV6-5,TRBD2,CASSRGLARHEQFF,TGTGCCAGCAGCCGGGGACTAGCGAGGCATGAGCAGTTCTTC
15,TRBJ1-3,NA,TRBV28,NA,CASSSGVYSGNTIYF,TGTGCCAGCAGTTCAGGGGTCTACTCTGGAAACACCATATATTTT
15,TRBJ2-6,few,TRBV7-9,NA,CASSQDTAGANVLTF,TGTGCCAGCAGCCAAGACACTGCTGGGGCCAACGTCCTGACTTTC
14,TRBJ2-7,few,TRBV7-9,TRBD1,CASSVSGTGVEQYF,TGTGCCAGCAGCGTGTCCGGGACAGGGGTTGAACAGTACTTC
14,TRBJ2-5,few,TRBV7-9,TRBD2,CASSPGLAQETQYF,TGTGCCAGCAGCCCGGGACTAGCACAAGAGACCCAGTACTTC
13,TRBJ1-5,NA,TRBV29-1,NA,CSVAQGSAQPQHF,TGCAGCGTTGCTCAGGGGAGCGCCCAGCCCCAGCATTTT
15,TRBJ2-6,few,TRBV2,NA,CASSVQGPGANVLTF,TGTGCCAGCAGTGTGCAGGGGCCGGGGGCCAACGTCCTGACTTTC
14,TRBJ1-3,NA,TRBV30,NA,CAWPDNQAGNTIYF,TGTGCCTGGCCGGACAATCAGGCTGGAAACACCATATATTTT
13,TRBJ1-1,once,TRBV7-9,NA,CASSLRANTEAFF,TGTGCCAGCAGCTTAAGAGCAAACACTGAAGCTTTCTTT
14,TRBJ2-3,NA,TRBV28,NA,CASRLRLDSDTQYF,TGTGCCAGCAGACTTAGACTAGACTCAGATACGCAGTATTTT
14,TRBJ2-3,few,TRBV12-5,TRBD1,CASADRVSTDTQYF,TGTGCTAGTGCGGACAGGGTCAGCACAGATACGCAGTATTTT
14,TRBJ2-7,few,TRBV6-1,NA,CALGKTGPLGEQYF,TGTGCGTTGGGGAAAACAGGGCCCTTGGGGGAGCAGTACTTC
14,TRBJ2-5,NA,TRBV19,TRBD1,CASNSDRAQETQYF,TGTGCCAGTAACTCGGACAGGGCCCAAGAGACCCAGTACTTC
17,TRBJ1-5,NA,TRBV7-9,TRBD1,CASSIDRGRGIGQPQHF,TGTGCCAGCAGCATCGACAGGGGGCGAGGCATCGGTCAGCCCCAGCATTTT
17,TRBJ2-6,NA,TRBV5-4,NA,CASSLGAGSSGANVLTF,TGTGCCAGCAGCTTGGGAGCAGGAAGCTCTGGGGCCAACGTCCTGACTTTC
15,TRBJ2-1,NA,TRBV28,TRBD1,CASSRQGTARNEQFF,TGTGCCAGCAGTCGACAGGGGACGGCGAGGAATGAGCAGTTCTTC
15,TRBJ2-2,few,TRBV2,TRBD2,CASSGTSGSRGELFF,TGTGCCAGCAGTGGGACTAGCGGGTCCCGGGGGGAGCTGTTTTTT
17,TRBJ2-3,NA,TRBV7-2,TRBD2,CASSYRSGSGGLDTQYF,TGTGCCAGCAGCTATAGGTCCGGTAGCGGGGGTCTAGATACGCAGTATTTT
13,TRBJ1-4,NA,TRBV29-1,TRBD1,CSAGQGAQEKLFF,TGCAGCGCCGGACAGGGCGCTCAGGAAAAACTGTTTTTT
13,TRBJ1-3,NA,TRBV6-5,NA,CASRVPGRNTIYF,TGTGCCAGCAGAGTTCCAGGGAGAAACACCATATATTTT
13,TRBJ2-3,few,TRBV29-1,TRBD1,CSADRGRLDTQYF,TGCAGCGCTGACAGGGGGCGCTTAGATACGCAGTATTTT
14,TRBJ2-1,NA,TRBV30,NA,CAWGGRSPYNEQFF,TGTGCCTGGGGAGGGAGGTCACCCTACAATGAGCAGTTCTTC
13,TRBJ2-5,NA,TRBV2,NA,CASSGADQETQYF,TGTGCCAGCAGTGGGGCTGACCAAGAGACCCAGTACTTC
15,TRBJ2-7,few,TRBV7-2,TRBD2,CASSLVAGGYDEQYF,TGTGCCAGCAGCTTAGTAGCGGGAGGGTACGACGAGCAGTACTTC
12,TRBJ2-5,many,TRBV28,NA,CASSFRQETQYF,TGTGCCAGCAGTTTCCGGCAAGAGACCCAGTACTTC
15,TRBJ2-1,few,TRBV15,TRBD2,CATRGGLAGRNEQFF,TGTGCCACCCGGGGGGGACTAGCGGGCCGGAATGAGCAGTTCTTC
13,TRBJ2-7,few,TRBV7-2,NA,CASSLAGSYEQYF,TGTGCCAGCAGCTTAGCTGGGAGCTACGAGCAGTACTTC
13,TRBJ2-7,few,TRBV7-2,TRBD1,CASSFGQVYEQYF,TGTGCCAGCAGCTTTGGACAGGTCTACGAGCAGTACTTC
13,TRBJ2-1,NA,TRBV15,NA,CATSRDHGNEQFF,TGTGCCACCAGCAGAGATCACGGGAATGAGCAGTTCTTC
14,TRBJ2-7,many,TRBV7-9,TRBD1,CASSLEGAHYEQYF,TGTGCCAGCAGCTTAGAGGGGGCTCACTACGAGCAGTACTTC